These 31 T cell receptor beta chains came from one sample sequenced in a study of Graves' ophthalmopathy and Graves' hyperthyroidism. The sequenced template was RNA, covering the TCR beta CDR3 region. The library came from an HTBI-primed first-round RT-PCR and a second-round multiplex PCR. MiXCR was run by TCRdb on the multiplex PCR reads, yielding one entry per CDR3 protein. The repertoire has 680,000 or so distinct CDR3 sequences, approximately 21% of them found once; the top ten carry approximately 7%. The material sequenced was peripheral blood. Receptors were obtained from a woman between 18 and 30 years old with stable Graves' hyperthyroidism. Some clones in this sample may be carry-over from other donors' samples.

This chain links TRBV20-1 with TRBJ2-7; D could derive from TRBD1 or TRBD2 (5 bases each). Germline CDR1 is DFQATT and CDR2 is SNEGSKA (reference sequence). This CDR3 contains 14 residues. V lost 8 bases to trimming and J lost 0 bases, with 17 bases between them. CDR3 residues: CSSARDGDSYEQYF. As DNA, the CDR3 is TGCAGTTCTGCCCGGGACGGGGACTCCTACGAGCAGTACTTC.

The sample holds a few counts of this clonotype. This chain uses TRBV20-1 with TRBJ2-3; D gene unclear. This CDR3 comprises 13 residues. The germline V and J ends were trimmed by 0 bases and 5 bases, with 9 bases remaining between them. Per germline, CDR1 DFQATT and CDR2 SNEGSKA (reference sequence). CDR3 DNA: TGCAGTGCTAGAGATCAGTCAGGAGATACGCAGTATTTT. As protein: CSARDQSGDTQYF.

The rearrangement links TRBV12-3 or TRBV12-4 to TRBJ2-5, with D unresolved. V lost 3 bases and J 0 bases, leaving 5 bases between the germline ends. The CDR3 is made up of 13 amino acids. In nucleotides, the CDR3 is TGTGCCAGCAGTTTTTGGTACCAAGAGACCCAGTACTTC. Translated, it gives CASSFWYQETQYF.

This clonotype has at least ten counts. This chain links TRBV6-5 with TRBJ2-7, with D unresolved. In germline, CDR1 is MNHEY, CDR2 SVGAGI. V shed 1 base and J shed 6 bases, with 7 bases lying between them. This CDR3 is built from 12 residues. The CDR3 sequence is CASSYWLGEQYF. DNA for the CDR3: TGTGCCAGCAGTTACTGGCTAGGCGAGCAGTACTTC.

The chain couples TRBV20-1 to TRBJ2-5; TRBD1 agrees at 7 bases. Trimming at V came to 6 bases and at J to 2 bases, leaving 3 bases not matched to a gene. This CDR3 is built from 12 residues. Germline V lookup: CDR1 DFQATT, CDR2 SNEGSKA (reference sequence). The CDR3: CSAWDRQETQYF. DNA for the CDR3: TGCAGTGCCTGGGACAGACAAGAGACCCAGTACTTC.

This clonotype turned up a few times. The CDR3, as DNA: TGTGCCTGTCACCCCGGGACCAAAGAGACCCAGTACTTC. Amino acids: CACHPGTKETQYF. The V and J genes are TRBV30 and TRBJ2-5; tentatively, D is TRBD1 or TRBD2 (5 bases each). V was pared by 6 bases and J by 3 bases, with 14 bases between. Germline V gene lookup returns CDR1 GTSNPN and CDR2 SVGIG (reference sequence). CDR3 size: 13 residues.

In its sample, this clonotype was seen many times. J is TRBJ1-1 and V is TRBV7-2; 7 bases are shared with TRBD1. V lost 3 bases to trimming and J lost 1 base; unmatched junction nucleotides: 5. Per germline, CDR1 SGHTA and CDR2 FQGNSA. The CDR3 runs to 15 residues. CDR3 sequence (DNA): TGTGCCAGCAGCTTGCGAGGGACAGAGAACACTGAAGCTTTCTTT. Translated: CASSLRGTENTEAFF.

This clonotype has at least ten counts. V usage is TRBV2 and J usage is TRBJ2-7, with D unclear. The CDR3 runs 14 residues. The V end lost 6 bases, the J end lost 3 bases, and 15 bases lay between the germline ends. Germline assignment: CDR1 SNHLY and CDR2 FYNNEI. The CDR3 DNA is TGTGCCAGCAGCTCAGGTGGGTCAGGCTACGAGCAGTACTTC. It is translated as CASSSGGSGYEQYF.

Many counts were recorded for this clonotype. The chain uses TRBV24-1 and TRBJ2-5; TRBD1 matches at 7 bases. The CDR3 covers 15 residues. Germline lookup yields CDR1 KGHDR and CDR2 SFDVKD. V lost 3 bases and J lost 5; bases outside the gene matches: 8. The CDR3: CATSDPQGRRETQYF. The CDR3 bases are TGTGCCACCAGTGATCCACAGGGGCGCAGGGAGACCCAGTACTTC.

At least ten counts were recorded for this clonotype. The junction shows a germline mismatch at one end, possibly a read error. The V and J genes are TRBV6-1 and TRBJ1-5; D possibly corresponds to TRBD1 (5 bases). This CDR3 is 12 amino acids long. Germline lookup yields CDR1 MNHNS and CDR2 SASEGT. DNA of the CDR3: TGTGCCAGCAGCGAAGGGGATCAGCCCCAGCATTTT. This encodes CASSEGDQPQHF.

The chain carries TRBV11-2 and TRBJ2-2, with D possibly being TRBD1 (6 bases). CDR3 length: 17 residues. V lost 0 bases, J lost 4 bases, and 15 bases lay in between. The germline V gene encodes CDR1 SGHAT and CDR2 FQNNGV. The CDR3 loop reads CASSLDARTVRTGELFF. The CDR3 DNA follows: TGTGCCAGCAGCTTAGACGCACGGACAGTGCGCACCGGGGAGCTGTTTTTT.

Many counts were recorded for this clonotype. The genes are TRBV12-3 or TRBV12-4 and TRBJ2-5, with D perhaps TRBD2 (5 bases). This CDR3 is built from 16 residues. V dropped 2 bases and J dropped 2 bases, with 15 bases sitting between them. In DNA form, the CDR3 reads TGTGCCAGCAGTTTACGTCTAGGTCGAGGGCAAGAGACCCAGTACTTC. Translation: CASSLRLGRGQETQYF.

The chain uses TRBV2 and TRBJ2-5; 8 bases fit TRBD2. V lost 7 bases to trimming and J lost 3 bases; unmatched junction nucleotides: 7. Per the germline V gene, CDR1 is SNHLY and CDR2 is FYNNEI. The CDR3 is 14 amino acids. The CDR3 nucleotides are TGTGCCAGCAACCTCGGGACTAGTGAAGAGACCCAGTACTTC. It is translated as CASNLGTSEETQYF.

This clonotype was counted many times. The rearrangement links TRBV27 to TRBJ1-1, with D perhaps matching TRBD1 (5 bases). The germline V gene has CDR1 MNHEY and CDR2 SMNVEV (reference sequence). V was cut by 3 bases and J by 3 bases, with 11 bases left in between. The CDR3 extends over 14 amino acids. CDR3 residues: CASSFGGADTEAFF. CDR3 DNA sequence: TGTGCCAGCAGTTTCGGCGGGGCGGACACTGAAGCTTTCTTT.

This clonotype was counted many times. This rearrangement joins TRBV7-9 to TRBJ2-4; D uncertain. This CDR3 spans 16 amino acids. Trimming cost V 5 bases and J 0 bases, with 14 bases left between them. Germline V CDR1 and CDR2: SEHNR, FQNEAQ (reference sequence). The CDR3 region is CASSQVGRLAKNIQYF. CDR3 DNA: TGTGCCAGCAGCCAAGTCGGACGGTTAGCCAAAAACATTCAGTACTTC.

This clonotype was recorded at least ten times. One base away lies a much larger clone, so this may be a sequencing read error. The V gene is TRBV5-8, the J gene TRBJ1-1, with a possible D match to TRBD1 (6 bases). The V gene's germline CDR1 is SGHTS and CDR2 YDEGEE. The ends were cut back, 6 bases at V and 1 base at J, with 10 bases in the middle. This CDR3 contains 13 residues. DNA of the CDR3: TGTGCCAGCAACAAGGACAGGAACACTGAAGCTTTCTTT. Translation gives CASNKDRNTEAFF.

There are many counts of this clonotype. V usage is TRBV10-3 and J usage is TRBJ2-2, with 9 bases matching TRBD1. J gave up 3 bases and V 5 bases, and 4 bases lay outside the gene matches. The CDR3 contains 15 residues. Germline-derived CDR1 and CDR2 are ENHRY and SYGVKD. The CDR3 DNA reads TGTGCCATCAGTCATTGGACAGGGGACACCGGGGAGCTGTTTTTT. It codes for CAISHWTGDTGELFF.

The chain joins TRBV28 to TRBJ1-1, with a possible D match to TRBD1 (5 bases). The CDR3 is 15 residues long. Germline CDR1 reads MDHEN; CDR2 reads SYDVKM. The germline V and J ends were trimmed by 2 bases and 5 bases, with 15 bases remaining between them. The CDR3 sequence is CASSLEWGSWTEAFF. CDR3 sequence (DNA): TGTGCCAGCAGTTTAGAGTGGGGGTCCTGGACTGAAGCTTTCTTT.

This clonotype occurred many times. The rearrangement links TRBV5-1 to TRBJ2-7; D unclear. The V end lost 0 bases, the J end lost 7 bases, and 14 bases lay between the germline ends. Germline V lookup: CDR1 SGHRS, CDR2 YFSETQ. This CDR3 has 14 residues. Here the CDR3 reads CASSLDNVFREQYF. CDR3 bases: TGCGCCAGCAGCTTGGATAACGTTTTTAGAGAGCAGTACTTC.

The rearrangement uses TRBV27 and TRBJ1-1; D perhaps matches TRBD1 (6 bases). This CDR3 spans 15 amino acids. V was shortened by 5 bases and J by 5 bases, with 18 bases between the two germline ends. In germline, CDR1 is MNHEY, CDR2 SMNVEV (reference sequence). Here the CDR3 reads CASSTRTVEKTEAFF. The CDR3 DNA sequence: TGTGCCAGCAGTACCAGGACAGTGGAAAAGACTGAAGCTTTCTTT.

The genes are TRBV11-1 and TRBJ2-5; 12 positions agree with TRBD1. The trim removed 4 bases at V and 5 bases at J, leaving 14 bases unmatched. The CDR3 is made up of 18 amino acids. Germline V gene sequence: CDR1 SGHAT, CDR2 FQDESV (reference sequence). CDR3 nucleotides: TGTGCCAGCAGCTCAACCCGGGACAGGGGGCCGGTGGGGGAGACCCAGTACTTC. It is translated as CASSSTRDRGPVGETQYF.

This chain joins TRBV10-3 and TRBJ2-7; the D gene is possibly TRBD2 (6 bases). Trimming removed 0 bases at V and 4 bases at J, with 10 bases between. This CDR3 region has 14 residues. CDR1 is ENHRY, CDR2 SYGVKD, per germline. The DNA of the CDR3 is TGTGCCATCAGTGAGTCTGTAGCGGCGTACGAGCAGTACTTC. Amino acids: CAISESVAAYEQYF.

This clonotype was found a few times. A clone one base away is much larger, so this may be a read error. The chain has TRBV6-5 and TRBJ2-7; 9 nucleotides align to TRBD1. CDR1 and CDR2 from the germline V gene are MNHEY and SVGAGI. The CDR3 contains 15 residues. CDR3: CASTYLTGGSYEQYF. The CDR3 DNA sequence: TGTGCCAGCACTTACCTGACAGGGGGGAGCTACGAGCAGTACTTC.

This clonotype was found many times. J is TRBJ2-7 and V is TRBV7-9, with TRBD2 as a possible D gene (6 bases). This CDR3 contains 12 residues. Trimming shortened V by 10 bases and J by 5 bases, and 15 bases separated the two germline ends. Per the germline V gene, CDR1 is SEHNR and CDR2 is FQNEAQ (reference sequence). CDR3 coding DNA: TGTGCCACACCAGCGGGTTCCCACGAGCAGTACTTC. It yields the protein CATPAGSHEQYF. The variable domain in full, with the rest retrieved from reference TRBV7-9 and TRBJ2-7, is DTGVSQNPRHKITKRGQNVTFRCDPISEHNRLYWYRQTLGQGPEFLTYFQNEAQLEKSRLLSDRFSAERPKGSFSTLEIQRTEQGDSAMYLCATPAGSHEQYFGPGTRLTVT.

The sample holds many counts of this clonotype. The chain couples TRBV25-1 to TRBJ1-2; 8 positions agree with TRBD1. After removal of 5 bases from V and 4 bases from J, the junction contained 9 bases not matched to a gene. The CDR3 is made up of 15 amino acids. Germline V lookup: CDR1 MGHDK, CDR2 SYGVNS. CDR3 region: CASSSKDRGGYGYTF. CDR3 DNA sequence: TGTGCCAGCAGTAGCAAAGACAGGGGAGGCTATGGCTACACCTTC.

This clonotype was seen at least ten times. This chain links TRBV5-6 with TRBJ1-1; 7 nucleotides align to TRBD1. This CDR3 contains 13 residues. V dropped 6 bases and J dropped 2; count of bases not matched to a gene: 4. Germline lookup yields CDR1 SGHDT and CDR2 YYEEEE. In nucleotides, the CDR3 is TGTGCCAGCAACCAGGGGGGAAACACTGAAGCTTTCTTT. It specifies CASNQGGNTEAFF.

This clonotype occurred many times. The chain couples TRBV11-3 to TRBJ2-7; D not certain. V was clipped by 5 bases and J by 6 bases, with 11 bases between them. The V gene's germline CDR1 is SGHNT and CDR2 YENEEA. The CDR3 has 12 amino acids. The CDR3 DNA sequence: TGTGCCAGCAGCGAGCCCCACTCCGAGCAGTACTTC. Protein product: CASSEPHSEQYF. The variable domain in full, with the rest retrieved from reference TRBV11-3 and TRBJ2-7, is EAGVVQSPRYKIIEKKQPVAFWCNPISGHNTLYWYLQNLGQGPELLIRYENEEAVDDSQLPKDRFSAERLKGVDSTLKIQPAELGDSAVYLCASSEPHSEQYFGPGTRLTVT.

V usage is TRBV28 and J usage is TRBJ1-1; 10 bases map to TRBD1. The germline V gene has CDR1 MDHEN and CDR2 SYDVKM. This CDR3 region has 13 residues. With 5 bases clipped from V and 11 bases from J, the junction kept 8 bases outside the gene matches. The CDR3 region is CASSPGQGGRAFF. CDR3 DNA: TGTGCCAGCAGTCCCGGACAGGGGGGCCGGGCTTTCTTT. Based on the CDR3 plus reference TRBV28 and TRBJ1-1, the full variable domain is DVKVTQSSRYLVKRTGEKVFLECVQDMDHENMFWYRQDPGLGLRLIYFSYDVKMKEKGDIPEGYSVSREKKERFSLILESASTNQTSMYLCASSPGQGGRAFFGQGTRLTVV.

This rearrangement joins TRBV6-2 or TRBV6-3 to TRBJ2-7; D call uncertain. Germline lookup yields CDR1 MNHEY and CDR2 SVGEGT. Trimming stripped 9 bases from V and 2 bases from J, with 14 bases between. This CDR3 spans 13 amino acids. The CDR3 spells CARTIPATYEQYF. CDR3 nucleotides: TGTGCCAGGACGATACCGGCCACCTACGAGCAGTACTTC.

In its sample, this clonotype was seen many times. The chain is built from TRBV20-1 and TRBJ2-7; D is perhaps TRBD1 (6 bases). The CDR3 is 15 amino acids. Trimming removed 3 bases from V and 5 bases from J, with 20 bases in between. Germline values: CDR1 DFQATT, CDR2 SNEGSKA (reference sequence). The CDR3 reads CSARRFGQGSDEQYF. The CDR3 DNA is TGCAGTGCTAGGAGGTTTGGGCAGGGGAGCGACGAGCAGTACTTC.

This clonotype was detected a few times. V and J are TRBV11-2 and TRBJ1-2; the match to TRBD1 covers 8 bases. Germline V gives CDR1 SGHAT, CDR2 FQNNGV. Trimming took 1 base from V and 8 from J; bases not matched to a gene: 9. CDR3 length: 15 amino acids. CDR3 coding DNA: TGTGCCAGCAGCTTAGCCGGACAGGGAAGTAGCGGCTACACCTTC. It translates to CASSLAGQGSSGYTF.